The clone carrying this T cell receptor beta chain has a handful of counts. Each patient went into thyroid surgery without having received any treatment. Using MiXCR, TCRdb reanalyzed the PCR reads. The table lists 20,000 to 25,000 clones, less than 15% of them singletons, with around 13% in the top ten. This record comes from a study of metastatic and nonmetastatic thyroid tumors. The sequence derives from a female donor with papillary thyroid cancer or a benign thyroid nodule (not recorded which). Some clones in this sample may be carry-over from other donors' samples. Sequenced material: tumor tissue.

Written as DNA, the CDR3 is TGTGCCAGCAGTTACGACAGGGGCATGAATACGCAGTATTTT. Its protein is CASSYDRGMNTQYF. V and J are TRBV6-6 and TRBJ2-3; TRBD1 matches 8 bases. The CDR3 sequence is 14 residues long. CDR1 and CDR2 (germline): MNHNY, SVGAGI (reference sequence). The V gene end was trimmed by 2 bases and the J gene end by 7 bases; junction bases not matched to a gene: 5.